This T cell receptor (beta chain) is from a study of OX40 agonist ivuxolimab in advanced cancers. Germline V lookup: CDR1 SGHRS, CDR2 YFSETQ. The CDR3 runs 15 residues. V was clipped by 1 base and J by 1 base, with 11 bases between them. Profiling relied on immunoSEQ multiplex PCR, and the TCRdb table lists in-frame clones only, not all of them. The sample lists over 20,000 clones, 78% occurring once. The chain links TRBV5-1 to TRBJ2-5; maybe TRBD2 (6 bases). This TCR came from an adult with an advanced solid tumor such as melanoma, head and neck, liver or kidney cancer. The material sequenced was CD4+ or CD8+ T cells sorted from blood, taken in a trial of the OX40 agonist ivuxolimab. CDR3 sequence reads: CASSLIPTSQETQYF. For the CDR3, the DNA is TGCGCCAGCAGCTTGATCCCGACTAGCCAAGAGACCCAGTACTTC.